These T cell receptor beta chains were read from a single sample in a study of T cells after somatic rescue of genetic block. TCRdb keeps only in-frame clones here, not all; method: immunoSEQ multiplex PCR. The sample records 110,000 or so clones, approximately 90% being singletons. The sample consisted of peripheral blood mononuclear cells (PBMCs). These TCRs come from a young woman. CDR3s leave out the opening cysteine and the closing phenylalanine or tryptophan.

J gene | V gene | CDR3 protein
TRBJ2-5 | TRBV5-4 | ASSLGTGAQETQY
TRBJ1-2 | TRBV6-1 | ASSELQYGYT
TRBJ2-6 | TRBV6-5 | ASSLEGGGGANVLT
TRBJ1-2 | TRBV11-2 | ASSDTNYGYT
TRBJ2-1 | TRBV30 | AWSVQNEQF
TRBJ1-2 | TRBV2 | ASSRDRDYGYT
TRBJ1-5 | TRBV27 | ASTDGNQPQH
TRBJ1-1 | TRBV6-5 | ASSYSGGARTEAF
TRBJ1-5 | TRBV2 | ASTGGDQPQH
TRBJ2-5 | TRBV7-7 | ASSLGGGGQETQY
TRBJ1-6 | TRBV7-9 | ASSLEGQTFNSPLH
TRBJ2-7 | TRBV19 | ATSSGTGSYEQY